The entry below describes one T cell receptor beta chain. CDR1 and CDR2 from the germline V gene are SGHTA and FQGNSA. This CDR3 region has 13 residues. Between the trimmed V and J ends, which lost 5 bases and 4 bases, there was a span of 9 bases. The data originate from a study of blood T cell repertoires in COVID-19. Looking at the study overall: The United States, Italy and Spain provided the acute and convalescent COVID-19 samples.

This table comes from immunoSEQ multiplex PCR, and its TCRdb copy is limited to in-frame clones, with some not included. The table lists under 95,000 clones, 70% to 90% of them singletons. This sequence originates from a man older than 75 in a cohort sampled during active COVID-19. The sample was peripheral blood. This chain joins TRBV7-2 and TRBJ1-3, with D possibly being TRBD1 (6 bases). CDR3 protein: CASSTGRGNTIYF. The CDR3 DNA follows: TGTGCCAGCAGCACAGGGCGGGGAAACACCATATATTTT. Together with reference TRBV7-2 and TRBJ1-3, the CDR3 gives the full variable domain: GAGVSQSPSNKVTEKGKDVELRCDPISGHTALYWYRQSLGQGLEFLIYFQGNSAPDKSGLPSDRFSAERTGGSVSTLTIQRTQQEDSAVYLCASSTGRGNTIYFGEGSWLTVV.